Shown below are 2 T cell receptor beta chains from a single sample sequenced in a study of T cell repertoires in cytomegalovirus infection. TCRdb re-derived calls from the reads in MiXCR, one entry per CDR3 protein. In the table there are approximately 170,000 distinct CDR3 sequences, roughly 15% of which are singletons. The sample comprised CD8+ T cells from PBMCs. These receptor sequences come from a human donor in good health (CMV status not recorded). Some clones in this sample may be carry-over from other donors' samples.

This clonotype was picked up a small number of times. The rearrangement joins TRBV7-9 to TRBJ2-5; D gene unclear. The CDR3 is made up of 12 amino acids. Germline V gene lookup returns CDR1 SEHNR and CDR2 FQNEAQ (reference sequence). Trimming pared 4 bases from V and 5 bases from J, leaving 8 bases between. The DNA for the CDR3 is TGTGCCAGCAGCTCCCCCCCGGAGACCCAGTACTTC. This encodes CASSSPPETQYF.

The J gene is TRBJ2-2, the V gene TRBV7-8; the D gene is possibly TRBD2 (7 bases). The CDR3 is made up of 16 amino acids. Germline values: CDR1 SGHVS, CDR2 FQNEAQ. V was trimmed by 3 bases and J by 6 bases, leaving 17 bases between them. The CDR3 nucleotides are TGTGCCAGCAGCTTTAGGGGGGGGGGATATTCCGGGGAGCTGTTTTTT. This gives the protein CASSFRGGGYSGELFF.